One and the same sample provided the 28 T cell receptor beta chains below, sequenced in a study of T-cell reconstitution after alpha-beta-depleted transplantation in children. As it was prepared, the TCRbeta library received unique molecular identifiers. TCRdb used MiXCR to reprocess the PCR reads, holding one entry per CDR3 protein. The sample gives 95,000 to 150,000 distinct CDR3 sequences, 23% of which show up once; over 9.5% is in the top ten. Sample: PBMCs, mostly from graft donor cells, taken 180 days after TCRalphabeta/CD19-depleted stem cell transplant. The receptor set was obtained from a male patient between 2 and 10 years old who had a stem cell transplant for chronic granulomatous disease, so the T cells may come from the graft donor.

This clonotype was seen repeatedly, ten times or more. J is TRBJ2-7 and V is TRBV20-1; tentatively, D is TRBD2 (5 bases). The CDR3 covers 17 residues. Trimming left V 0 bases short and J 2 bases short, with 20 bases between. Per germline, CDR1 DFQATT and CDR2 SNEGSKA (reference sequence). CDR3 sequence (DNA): TGCAGTGCTAGAGATGACGGAGCGCCCATGAGGGCCTACGAGCAGTACTTC. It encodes CSARDDGAPMRAYEQYF.

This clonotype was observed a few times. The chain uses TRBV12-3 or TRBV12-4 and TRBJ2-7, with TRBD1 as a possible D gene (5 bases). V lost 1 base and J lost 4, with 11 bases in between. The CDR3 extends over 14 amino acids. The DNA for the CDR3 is TGTGCCAGCAGTTTAGGGGGCCGCAGGTACGAGCAGTACTTC. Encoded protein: CASSLGGRRYEQYF.

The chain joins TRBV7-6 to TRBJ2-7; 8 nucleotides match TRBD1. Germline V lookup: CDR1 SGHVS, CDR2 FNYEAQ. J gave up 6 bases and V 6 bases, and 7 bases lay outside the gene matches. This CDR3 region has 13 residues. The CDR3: CASSPQGAGEQYF. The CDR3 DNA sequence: TGTGCCAGCAGTCCGCAGGGGGCTGGCGAGCAGTACTTC. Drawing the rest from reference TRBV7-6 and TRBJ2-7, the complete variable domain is GAGVSQSPRYKVTKRGQDVALRCDPISGHVSLYWYRQALGQGPEFLTYFNYEAQQDKSGLPNDRFSAERPEGSISTLTIQRTEQRDSAMYRCASSPQGAGEQYFGPGTRLTVT.

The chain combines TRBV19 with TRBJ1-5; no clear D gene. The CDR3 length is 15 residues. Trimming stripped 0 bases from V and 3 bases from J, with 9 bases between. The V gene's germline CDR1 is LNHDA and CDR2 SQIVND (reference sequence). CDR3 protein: CASSIEQIYNQPQHF. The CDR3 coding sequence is TGTGCCAGTAGTATAGAACAGATTTACAATCAGCCCCAGCATTTT.

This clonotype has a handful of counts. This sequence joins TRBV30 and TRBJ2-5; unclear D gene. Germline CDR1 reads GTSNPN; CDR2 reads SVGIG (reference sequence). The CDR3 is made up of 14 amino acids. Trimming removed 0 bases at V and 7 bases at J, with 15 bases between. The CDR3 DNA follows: TGTGCCTGGAGTGTACCGGTAGCCGGGTGGACCCAGTACTTC. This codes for CAWSVPVAGWTQYF.

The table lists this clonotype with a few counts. DNA for the CDR3: TGTGCCAGCAGCTTAGGGGAAAGCGGTACAGATACGCAGTATTTT. This codes for CASSLGESGTDTQYF. This chain links TRBV7-2 with TRBJ2-3; D possibly corresponds to TRBD2 (5 bases). The CDR3 is 15 amino acids. CDR1 and CDR2 (germline): SGHTA, FQGNSA. V gave up 1 base and J gave up 3 bases, with 11 bases separating them.

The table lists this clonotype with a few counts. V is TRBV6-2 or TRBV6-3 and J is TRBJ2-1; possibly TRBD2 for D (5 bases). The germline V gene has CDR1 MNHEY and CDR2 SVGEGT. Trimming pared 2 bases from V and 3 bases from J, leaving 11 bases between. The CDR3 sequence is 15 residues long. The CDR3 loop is CASSYETNGYNEQFF. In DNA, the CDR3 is TGTGCCAGCAGTTACGAGACTAACGGCTACAATGAGCAGTTCTTC.

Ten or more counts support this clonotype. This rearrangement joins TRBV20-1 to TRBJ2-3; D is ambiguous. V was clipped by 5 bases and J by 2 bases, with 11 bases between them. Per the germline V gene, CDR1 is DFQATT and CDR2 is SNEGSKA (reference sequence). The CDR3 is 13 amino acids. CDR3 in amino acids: CSAPSPFTDTQYF. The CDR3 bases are TGCAGTGCTCCTAGTCCGTTCACAGATACGCAGTATTTT.

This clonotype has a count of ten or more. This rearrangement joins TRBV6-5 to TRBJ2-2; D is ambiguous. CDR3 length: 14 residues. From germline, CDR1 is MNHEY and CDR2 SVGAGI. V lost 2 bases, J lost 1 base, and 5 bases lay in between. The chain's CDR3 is CASSYGENTGELFF. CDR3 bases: TGTGCCAGCAGTTACGGGGAGAACACCGGGGAGCTGTTTTTT.

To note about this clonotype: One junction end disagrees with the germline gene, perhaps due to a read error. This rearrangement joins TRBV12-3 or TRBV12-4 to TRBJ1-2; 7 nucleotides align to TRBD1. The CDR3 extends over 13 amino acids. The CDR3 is CASSSNRGQVPLF. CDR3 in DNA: TGTGCCAGCAGTTCAAACAGGGGCCAGGTACCACTCTTC.

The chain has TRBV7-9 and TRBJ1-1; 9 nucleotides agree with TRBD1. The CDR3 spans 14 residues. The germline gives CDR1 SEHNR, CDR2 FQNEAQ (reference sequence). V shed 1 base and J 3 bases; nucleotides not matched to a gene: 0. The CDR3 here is CASSLDRGHTEAFF. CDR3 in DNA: TGTGCCAGCAGCTTAGACAGGGGGCACACTGAAGCTTTCTTT.

CDR3 sequence: CASSEYEGGAETQYF. DNA of the CDR3: TGTGCCAGCAGTGAATACGAGGGAGGAGCTGAGACCCAGTACTTC. The chain is built from TRBV25-1 and TRBJ2-5, with D possibly matching TRBD2 (6 bases). The CDR3 spans 15 residues. Germline V gives CDR1 MGHDK, CDR2 SYGVNS. The germline V and J ends were trimmed by 0 bases and 5 bases, with 13 bases remaining between them.

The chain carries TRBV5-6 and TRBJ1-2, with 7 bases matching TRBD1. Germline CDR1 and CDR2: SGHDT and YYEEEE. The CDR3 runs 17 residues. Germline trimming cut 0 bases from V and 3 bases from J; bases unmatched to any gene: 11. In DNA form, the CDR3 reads TGTGCCAGCAGCTTGGAGCCGCAGGCAGGGGGTTACTATGGCTACACCTTC. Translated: CASSLEPQAGGYYGYTF.

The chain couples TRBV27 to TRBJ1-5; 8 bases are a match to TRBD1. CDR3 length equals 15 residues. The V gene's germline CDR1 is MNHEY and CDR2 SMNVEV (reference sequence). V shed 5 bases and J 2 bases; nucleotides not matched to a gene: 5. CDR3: CASSPSGQGNQPQHF. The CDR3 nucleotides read TGTGCCAGCAGTCCATCGGGACAGGGCAATCAGCCCCAGCATTTT.

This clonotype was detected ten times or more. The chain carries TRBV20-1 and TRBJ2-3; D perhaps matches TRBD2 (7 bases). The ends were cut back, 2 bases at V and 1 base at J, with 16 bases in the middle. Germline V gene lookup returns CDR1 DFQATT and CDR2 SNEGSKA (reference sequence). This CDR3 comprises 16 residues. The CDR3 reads CSARLVTGGRTDTQYF. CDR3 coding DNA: TGCAGTGCTAGATTGGTAACGGGGGGCCGCACAGATACGCAGTATTTT.

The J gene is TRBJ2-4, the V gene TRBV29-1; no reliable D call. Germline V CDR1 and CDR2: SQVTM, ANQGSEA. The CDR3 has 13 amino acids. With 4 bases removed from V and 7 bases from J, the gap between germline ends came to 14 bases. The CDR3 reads CSVGILQSNIQYF. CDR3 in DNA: TGCAGCGTTGGAATTTTGCAGTCGAACATTCAGTACTTC.

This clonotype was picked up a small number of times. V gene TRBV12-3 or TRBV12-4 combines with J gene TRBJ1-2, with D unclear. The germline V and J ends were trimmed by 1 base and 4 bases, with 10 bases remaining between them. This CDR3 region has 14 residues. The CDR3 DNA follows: TGTGCCAGCAGTTTAGTTTCAGGCAGCTATGGCTACACCTTC. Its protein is CASSLVSGSYGYTF.

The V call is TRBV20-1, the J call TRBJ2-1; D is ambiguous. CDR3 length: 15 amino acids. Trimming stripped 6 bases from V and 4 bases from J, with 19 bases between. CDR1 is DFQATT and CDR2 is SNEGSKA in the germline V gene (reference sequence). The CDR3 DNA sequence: TGCAGTGCCCAATGGGCGCAGCTAACTTACAATGAGCAGTTCTTC. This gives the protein CSAQWAQLTYNEQFF.

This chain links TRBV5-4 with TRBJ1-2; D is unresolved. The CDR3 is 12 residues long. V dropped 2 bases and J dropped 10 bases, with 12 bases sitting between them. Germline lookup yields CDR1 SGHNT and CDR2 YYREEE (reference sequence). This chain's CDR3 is CASSLHDTPYTF. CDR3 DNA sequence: TGTGCCAGCAGCTTACACGACACCCCCTACACCTTC.

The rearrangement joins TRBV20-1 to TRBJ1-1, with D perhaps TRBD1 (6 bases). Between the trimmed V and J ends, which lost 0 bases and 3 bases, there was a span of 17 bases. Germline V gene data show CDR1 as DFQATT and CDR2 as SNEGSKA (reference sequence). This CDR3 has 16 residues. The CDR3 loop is CSAREKQQGFHTEAFF. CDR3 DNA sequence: TGCAGTGCTAGAGAGAAACAACAGGGTTTCCACACTGAAGCTTTCTTT.

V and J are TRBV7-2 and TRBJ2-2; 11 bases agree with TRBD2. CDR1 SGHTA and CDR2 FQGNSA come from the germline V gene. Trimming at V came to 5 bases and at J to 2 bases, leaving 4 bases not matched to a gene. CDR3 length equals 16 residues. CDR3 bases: TGTGCCAGCAGCAAGACTAGCGGGATAAACACCGGGGAGCTGTTTTTT. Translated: CASSKTSGINTGELFF. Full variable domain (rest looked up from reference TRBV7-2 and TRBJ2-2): GAGVSQSPSNKVTEKGKDVELRCDPISGHTALYWYRQSLGQGLEFLIYFQGNSAPDKSGLPSDRFSAERTGGSVSTLTIQRTQQEDSAVYLCASSKTSGINTGELFFGEGSRLTVL.

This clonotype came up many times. The CDR3 protein is CASSPGVWGEKLFF. CDR3 nucleotide sequence: TGTGCCAGCAGTCCCGGCGTCTGGGGCGAAAAACTGTTTTTT. This chain connects TRBV12-3 or TRBV12-4 to TRBJ1-4, with a tentative D call TRBD1 (5 bases). The CDR3 totals 14 residues. The V and J ends lost 5 bases and 8 bases respectively, with 15 bases between them.

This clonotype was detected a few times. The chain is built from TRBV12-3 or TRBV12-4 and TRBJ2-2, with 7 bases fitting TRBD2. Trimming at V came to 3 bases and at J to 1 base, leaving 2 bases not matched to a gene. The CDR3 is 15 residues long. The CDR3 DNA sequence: TGTGCCAGCAGTTTGGCTAGCGGGAACACCGGGGAGCTGTTTTTT. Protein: CASSLASGNTGELFF.

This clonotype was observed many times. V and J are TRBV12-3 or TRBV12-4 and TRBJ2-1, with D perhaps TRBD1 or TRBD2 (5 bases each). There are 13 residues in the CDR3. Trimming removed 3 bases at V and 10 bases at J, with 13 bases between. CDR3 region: CASSFSGWGEQFF. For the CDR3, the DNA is TGTGCCAGCAGTTTCTCTGGGTGGGGGGAGCAGTTCTTC.

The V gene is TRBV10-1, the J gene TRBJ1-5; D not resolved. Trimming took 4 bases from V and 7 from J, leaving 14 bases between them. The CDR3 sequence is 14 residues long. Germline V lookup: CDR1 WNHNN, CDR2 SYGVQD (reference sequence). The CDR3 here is CASSASGVGQPQHF. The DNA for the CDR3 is TGCGCCAGCAGTGCGTCAGGAGTTGGGCAGCCCCAGCATTTT.

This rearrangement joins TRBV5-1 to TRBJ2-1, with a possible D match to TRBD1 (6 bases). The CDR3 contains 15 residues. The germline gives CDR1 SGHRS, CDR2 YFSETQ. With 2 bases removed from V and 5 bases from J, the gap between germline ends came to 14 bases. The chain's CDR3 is CASSLDRIGDNEQFF. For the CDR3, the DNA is TGCGCCAGCAGCTTAGACAGGATTGGGGACAATGAGCAGTTCTTC. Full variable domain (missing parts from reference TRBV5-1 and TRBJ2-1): KAGVTQTPRYLIKTRGQQVTLSCSPISGHRSVSWYQQTPGQGLQFLFEYFSETQRNKGNFPGRFSGRQFSNSRSEMNVSTLELGDSALYLCASSLDRIGDNEQFFGPGTRLTVL.

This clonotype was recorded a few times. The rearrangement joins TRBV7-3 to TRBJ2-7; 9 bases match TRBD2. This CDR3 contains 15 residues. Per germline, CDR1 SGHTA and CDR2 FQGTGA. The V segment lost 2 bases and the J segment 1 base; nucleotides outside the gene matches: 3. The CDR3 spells CASSLSLAGSYEQYF. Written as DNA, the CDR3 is TGTGCCAGCAGCTTATCCCTAGCGGGGTCCTACGAGCAGTACTTC.

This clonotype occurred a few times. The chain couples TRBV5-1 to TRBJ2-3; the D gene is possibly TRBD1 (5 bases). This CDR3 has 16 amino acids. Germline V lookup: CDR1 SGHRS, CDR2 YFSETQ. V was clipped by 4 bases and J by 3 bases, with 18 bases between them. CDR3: CASSILVGAVTDTQYF. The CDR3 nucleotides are TGCGCCAGCAGCATCCTGGTAGGGGCGGTTACAGATACGCAGTATTTT.